The rows below give T cell receptor beta chains drawn from one sample of a study of T cell repertoires in cytomegalovirus infection. TCRdb fed the reads into MiXCR, producing one record per CDR3 protein. The sample has some 350,000 distinct CDR3 sequences, 25% to 30% seen once; the top ten hold around 20%. These receptors lack a known antigen. Source: cultured PBMCs, taken from culture after CMV antigen stimulation. The receptors stem from a human donor in good health (CMV status not recorded). Some clones in this sample may be carry-over from other donors' samples. Each CDR3 is given with its conserved first and last residue. A D gene is named only where the DNA matches it firmly. A clone size is listed for some rows: how often the clone was seen (once, few, many), or a class if it is expanded.

.,16,TRBV7-3,.,TRBJ1-1,CASSLEGSVGNTEAFF,TGTGCCAGCAGCTTAGAAGGGTCTGTGGGGAACACTGAAGCTTTCTTT
TRBD1,13,TRBV7-8,many,TRBJ1-2,CASSLDREDGYTF,TGTGCCAGCAGCTTGGACAGGGAAGATGGCTACACCTTC
TRBD1,15,TRBV10-3,.,TRBJ2-7,CAISAGQLLSYEQYF,TGTGCCATCAGTGCGGGACAGTTACTCTCCTACGAGCAGTACTTC
.,15,TRBV5-1,few,TRBJ1-1,CASSLAQEGNTEAFF,TGCGCCAGCAGCTTGGCCCAGGAGGGGAACACTGAAGCTTTCTTT
TRBD2,13,TRBV4-2,.,TRBJ2-3,CASSPLAADTQYF,TGTGCCAGCAGCCCTCTAGCGGCAGATACGCAGTATTTT
TRBD1,16,TRBV12-3/TRBV12-4,few,TRBJ1-1,CATMGWDRGRRTEAFF,TGTGCCACCATGGGTTGGGACAGGGGGCGGCGAACTGAAGCTTTCTTT
.,16,TRBV11-2,many,TRBJ1-3,CASSLGQTLSGNTIYF,TGTGCCAGCAGCTTAGGTCAGACTCTCTCTGGAAACACCATATATTTT
TRBD1,16,TRBV19,.,TRBJ1-1,CASKAGRGLLNTEAFF,TGTGCCAGTAAAGCGGGCAGGGGGCTTCTGAACACTGAAGCTTTCTTT
.,14,TRBV12-3/TRBV12-4,many,TRBJ1-1,CASSSRTANTEAFF,TGTGCCAGCAGTTCCCGGACAGCGAACACTGAAGCTTTCTTT
TRBD2,18,TRBV4-2,.,TRBJ2-3,CASSREISLAGGGDTQYF,TGTGCCAGCAGCCGAGAAATCTCACTAGCGGGGGGCGGAGATACGCAGTATTTT
TRBD1,15,TRBV27,few,TRBJ1-1,CASSTRTGVITEAFF,TGTGCCAGCAGTACTCGGACAGGGGTGATCACTGAAGCTTTCTTT
TRBD1,15,TRBV27,few,TRBJ1-6,CASSPGTENNSPLHF,TGTGCCAGCAGTCCCGGGACAGAGAATAATTCACCCCTCCACTTT
TRBD1,16,TRBV7-6,once,TRBJ2-3,CASSLGQGARTDTQYF,TGTGCCAGCAGCTTGGGACAGGGGGCCCGCACAGATACGCAGTATTTT
TRBD1,12,TRBV12-3/TRBV12-4,many,TRBJ1-1,CASSSGGSEAFF,TGTGCCAGCAGTTCAGGGGGGTCTGAAGCTTTCTTT
.,15,TRBV27,.,TRBJ1-1,CASSLSSGVNTEAFF,TGTGCCAGCAGTTTATCGAGCGGGGTGAACACTGAAGCTTTCTTT
.,15,TRBV7-8,many,TRBJ1-6,CASSLTGVGNSPLHF,TGTGCCAGCAGCTTGACGGGTGTTGGTAATTCACCCCTCCACTTT
TRBD2,17,TRBV5-1,few,TRBJ2-3,CASSPEASGGPLDTQYF,TGCGCCAGCAGCCCTGAGGCCAGCGGGGGCCCGCTAGATACGCAGTATTTT
TRBD2,15,TRBV2,once,TRBJ2-5,CASSVGLAEAETQYF,TGTGCCAGCAGTGTGGGACTAGCGGAAGCGGAGACCCAGTACTTC
TRBD1,13,TRBV19,.,TRBJ1-5,CASKDRGSQPQHF,TGTGCCAGTAAAGACAGGGGGAGTCAGCCCCAGCATTTT
TRBD1,14,TRBV5-1,.,TRBJ2-5,CASSKGTGVETQYF,TGCGCCAGCAGCAAAGGGACAGGAGTAGAGACCCAGTACTTC
.,15,TRBV4-2,.,TRBJ1-5,CASSQDSAGNQPQHF,TGTGCCAGCAGCCAAGATTCAGCAGGGAATCAGCCCCAGCATTTT
.,16,TRBV28,few,TRBJ2-1,CASSSRRRELGQGQFF,TGTGCCAGCAGTTCACGTCGCCGCGAACTAGGACAAGGGCAGTTCTTC
.,13,TRBV20-1,few,TRBJ2-5,CSARPAGKETQYF,TGCAGTGCTCGCCCTGCCGGCAAAGAGACCCAGTACTTC
.,15,TRBV4-1,.,TRBJ1-6,CASSQGWQVNSPLHF,TGCGCCAGCAGCCAAGGATGGCAGGTTAATTCACCCCTCCACTTT
.,15,TRBV25-1,.,TRBJ1-1,CASSEGSFKDTEAFF,TGTGCCAGCAGTGAAGGGTCCTTCAAAGACACTGAAGCTTTCTTT
.,12,TRBV11-2,.,TRBJ2-7,CASSLRSNEQYF,TGTGCCAGCAGCTTAAGGTCGAACGAGCAGTACTTC
.,16,TRBV3-1,few,TRBJ1-6,CASSQGSARRGSPLHF,TGTGCCAGCAGCCAAGGTTCGGCCAGGCGGGGGAGTCCCCTCCACTTT
TRBD1,16,TRBV5-4,.,TRBJ1-4,CASSPGTVATNEKLFF,TGTGCCAGCAGCCCGGGGACAGTTGCAACTAATGAAAAACTGTTTTTT
TRBD1,15,TRBV20-1,few,TRBJ2-7,CSARSYRTGGSEQYF,TGCAGTGCTAGAAGTTACAGGACAGGGGGCAGCGAGCAGTACTTC
.,14,TRBV4-1,.,TRBJ2-1,CASSHMTDYNEQFF,TGCGCCAGCAGCCATATGACAGATTACAATGAGCAGTTCTTC
.,11,TRBV7-6,few,TRBJ2-7,CASSLEHEQYF,TGTGCCAGCAGCTTAGAGCACGAGCAGTACTTC
.,15,TRBV7-9,.,TRBJ2-1,CASQVPTGSYNEQFF,TGTGCCAGCCAGGTCCCTACTGGCTCCTACAATGAGCAGTTCTTC
.,20,TRBV28,.,TRBJ1-2,CASSLAAPDPTTPPNYGYTF,TGTGCCAGCAGTTTGGCAGCCCCGGATCCTACGACCCCTCCTAACTATGGCTACACCTTC
TRBD2,17,TRBV20-1,few,TRBJ2-7,CSAPGLAGQSSSYEQYF,TGCAGTGCCCCGGGACTAGCGGGTCAATCGAGCTCCTACGAGCAGTACTTC
TRBD2,16,TRBV19,.,TRBJ2-4,CASSPGTSGRTDIQYF,TGTGCCAGTAGCCCAGGGACTAGCGGGAGGACTGACATTCAGTACTTC
.,15,TRBV20-1,few,TRBJ1-1,CSAPRAGLRDTEAFF,TGCAGTGCTCCCAGAGCCGGTTTACGGGACACTGAAGCTTTCTTT